These 5 T cell receptor beta chains originate from one sample sequenced in a study of T cells in Graves' hyperthyroidism and ophthalmopathy. Using RNA transcripts as the source, TCR beta CDR3 regions were amplified. In the first-round RT-PCR of the TCR CDR3, the HTBI primer set was used. In TCRdb, the multiplex PCR reads were re-called with MiXCR into one record per CDR3 protein. The sample has 550,000 to 600,000 distinct CDR3 sequences; approximately 15% are singletons. Material: blood. The receptors originated from a woman between 18 and 29 years old with Graves' ophthalmopathy.

This clonotype has only one observation. A read error may account for a junction end that differs from germline. The chain couples TRBV7-9 to TRBJ2-1, with a possible D match to TRBD1 (5 bases). CDR1 SEHNR and CDR2 FQNEAQ come from the germline V gene (reference sequence). CDR3 length: 16 residues. CDR3 loop: CASRHAAGYAGEEQLF. CDR3 DNA sequence: TGTGCCAGCAGACATGCGGCAGGGTACGCCGGCGAGGAGCAGCTCTTC. The full variable domain, in which reference TRBV7-9 and TRBJ2-1 provide the parts outside the CDR3, is DTGVSQNPRHKITKRGQNVTFRCDPISEHNRLYWYRQTLGQGPEFLTYFQNEAQLEKSRLLSDRFSAERPKGSFSTLEIQRTEQGDSAMYLCASRHAAGYAGEEQLFGPGTRLTVL.

CDR3 DNA: TGTGCCAGCAGCTTAGGGCAGGGGGGGGAGGACAATGAGCAGTTCTTC. This encodes CASSLGQGGEDNEQFF. The chain is built from TRBV11-3 and TRBJ2-1; D is perhaps TRBD1 or TRBD2 (7 bases each). There are 16 residues in the CDR3. The V end was cut by 1 base, the J end by 5 bases, with 15 bases between. Germline V gives CDR1 SGHNT, CDR2 YENEEA.

This clonotype was picked up many times. In DNA form, the CDR3 reads TGTGCCTTATCACAGACCCCAGGGGAGCAGTACTTC. It translates to CALSQTPGEQYF. This chain uses TRBV30 with TRBJ2-7; D perhaps matches TRBD1 (5 bases). Germline loops: CDR1 GTSNPN, CDR2 SVGIG (reference sequence). The CDR3 sequence is 12 residues long. V lost 7 bases, J lost 7 bases, and 17 bases lay in between.

This clonotype came up many times. The rearrangement links TRBV28 to TRBJ1-5; a weak D match, TRBD1 (5 bases). Germline V gives CDR1 MDHEN, CDR2 SYDVKM. The CDR3 has 14 residues. V shed 3 bases and J shed 3 bases, with 9 bases lying between them. CDR3 bases: TGTGCCAGCAGTTTGGCCAGGGACAATCAGCCCCAGCATTTT. This codes for CASSLARDNQPQHF.

This clonotype was recorded at least ten times. The chain is built from TRBV11-1 and TRBJ2-7; D is undetermined. Trimming left V 0 bases short and J 3 bases short, with 6 bases between. Per germline, CDR1 SGHAT and CDR2 FQDESV (reference sequence). This CDR3 is 13 amino acids long. The CDR3 is CASSLAGVYEQYF. CDR3 sequence (DNA): TGTGCCAGCAGCTTAGCCGGCGTCTACGAGCAGTACTTC. Together with reference TRBV11-1 and TRBJ2-7, the CDR3 gives the full variable domain: EAEVAQSPRYKITEKSQAVAFWCDPISGHATLYWYRQILGQGPELLVQFQDESVVDDSQLPKDRFSAERLKGVDSTLKIQPAELGDSAMYLCASSLAGVYEQYFGPGTRLTVT.